This T cell receptor beta chain was observed in a study of T cells in Graves' hyperthyroidism and ophthalmopathy. Study background: Peripheral blood was obtained at initial diagnosis, preceding any treatment. Regarding the study as a whole: Blood also showed most of the thyroid clonotypes that were expanded above 0.001. A model of 13 V-J features distinguished ophthalmopathy from stable hyperthyroidism.

From germline, CDR1 is SGHTA and CDR2 FQGTGA. There are 13 residues in the CDR3. V dropped 6 bases and J dropped 5 bases, with 10 bases sitting between them. Amplified regions were TCR beta CDR3 sequences from RNA transcripts. A first-round RT-PCR of the TCR CDR3 used the HTBI primer set. TCRdb redid the calling of the multiplex PCR reads with MiXCR, one entry per CDR3 protein. This table has approximately 600,000 distinct CDR3 sequences, 13% to 15% appearing once. This clonotype has at least ten counts. Its antigen is as yet unknown. Sequences were obtained from blood. This sequence joins TRBV7-3 and TRBJ2-2; D gene unclear. The source of this sequence is a woman in her late teens or twenties with Graves' ophthalmopathy. As DNA, the CDR3 is TGTGCCAGCAGTCCCGGGCGGACCGGGGAGCTGTTTTTT. Its translation: CASSPGRTGELFF. Variable domain in full (rest from reference TRBV7-3 and TRBJ2-2): GAGVSQTPSNKVTEKGKYVELRCDPISGHTALYWYRQSLGQGPEFLIYFQGTGAADDSGLPNDRFFAVRPEGSVSTLKIQRTERGDSAVYLCASSPGRTGELFFGEGSRLTVL.